These 26 T cell receptor beta chains share one sample of origin, sequenced in a study of OX40 agonist ivuxolimab in advanced cancers. The library was generated by the immunoSEQ multiplex PCR assay. TCRdb carries this immuneACCESS record with in-frame sequences only. Its versions omit some clonotypes, under half of them owing to an unresolved V gene in the studies checked, with the rest unexplained. The sample records about 62,000 clones, about 79% of which are singletons. 2.4% of the sample is taken by the ten largest. The sample here was CD4+ or CD8+ T cells sorted from blood, taken in a trial of the OX40 agonist ivuxolimab. These receptors all come from an adult with an advanced solid tumor such as melanoma, head and neck, liver or kidney cancer.

V and J are TRBV18 and TRBJ2-3; D gene unclear. Trimming removed 2 bases at V and 2 bases at J, with 11 bases between. The germline V gene has CDR1 KGHSH and CDR2 LQKENI. The CDR3 has 15 amino acids. Here the CDR3 reads CASSPYIRDTDTQYF. CDR3 nucleotide sequence: TGTGCCAGCTCACCATATATCAGAGACACAGATACGCAGTATTTT.

V usage is TRBV5-1 and J usage is TRBJ1-2, with D possibly being TRBD1 (6 bases). The germline gives CDR1 SGHRS, CDR2 YFSETQ. Trimming removed 5 bases at V and 3 bases at J, with 23 bases between. The CDR3 is 17 residues long. This CDR3 reads CASSPPRRGAWDYGYTF. The CDR3 nucleotides read TGCGCCAGCAGTCCGCCCCGGCGGGGGGCGTGGGACTATGGCTACACCTTC.

J is TRBJ1-2 and V is TRBV5-1; D gene unclear. Germline lookup yields CDR1 SGHRS and CDR2 YFSETQ. The CDR3 sequence is 15 residues long. Between the trimmed V and J ends, which lost 3 bases and 2 bases, there was a span of 14 bases. The CDR3 region has the DNA TGCGCCAGCAGCTACACTCAAGAACAGAACTATGGCTACACCTTC. It is translated as CASSYTQEQNYGYTF.

The V and J genes are TRBV6-6 and TRBJ2-1, with 11 nucleotides matching TRBD2. Trimming removed 4 bases from V and 3 bases from J; junction bases left unmatched: 2. The germline V gene has CDR1 MNHNY and CDR2 SVGAGI (reference sequence). The CDR3 has 15 residues. The DNA for the CDR3 is TGTGCCAGCAGTTGGGGGACTAGCGGCTACAATGAGCAGTTCTTC. This codes for CASSWGTSGYNEQFF.

The chain carries TRBV2 and TRBJ1-2, with D possibly being TRBD1 (5 bases). The CDR3 runs 12 residues. Per germline, CDR1 SNHLY and CDR2 FYNNEI. V gave up 7 bases and J gave up 7 bases, with 13 bases separating them. The CDR3 reads CASTVGGLGYTF. In nucleotides, the CDR3 is TGTGCCAGCACAGTTGGGGGACTTGGCTACACCTTC.

V and J are TRBV6-6 and TRBJ2-7, with TRBD1 matching over 8 bases. Per the germline V gene, CDR1 is MNHNY and CDR2 is SVGAGI (reference sequence). CDR3 length equals 16 residues. V gave up 2 bases and J gave up 4 bases; unmatched junction bases: 10. The chain's CDR3 is CASSYKSGGSLYEQYF. The CDR3 coding sequence is TGTGCCAGCAGTTACAAGTCAGGGGGCTCCCTATACGAGCAGTACTTC.

The chain links TRBV5-1 to TRBJ1-1; 7 nucleotides align to TRBD1. CDR1 SGHRS and CDR2 YFSETQ come from the germline V gene. The CDR3 sequence is 14 residues long. V shed 2 bases, J shed 11 bases, and the junction held 12 bases outside the gene matches. The CDR3 loop is CASSLQSTGDEAFF. DNA of the CDR3: TGCGCCAGCAGCTTACAATCTACAGGGGATGAGGCTTTCTTT.

The chain combines TRBV19 with TRBJ2-5; TRBD1 matches 7 bases. The germline V gene encodes CDR1 LNHDA and CDR2 SQIVND (reference sequence). CDR3 size: 13 residues. V lost 6 bases and J lost 1; bases outside the gene matches: 2. CDR3 sequence: CASSGQVQETQYF. CDR3 nucleotide sequence: TGTGCCAGTAGCGGACAGGTCCAAGAGACCCAGTACTTC.

This clone occurred once. The chain employs TRBV6-6 and TRBJ1-1; maybe TRBD1 (5 bases). CDR3 length: 12 residues. Trimming left V 2 bases short and J 8 bases short, with 9 bases between. CDR1 MNHNY and CDR2 SVGAGI come from the germline V gene (reference sequence). The CDR3 sequence is CASSYQQEEAFF. The DNA of the CDR3 is TGTGCCAGCAGTTACCAACAGGAAGAAGCTTTCTTT.

A single count supports this clone. The V gene is TRBV5-1, the J gene TRBJ1-1; 9 nucleotides line up with TRBD1. In germline, CDR1 is SGHRS, CDR2 YFSETQ. The CDR3 length is 15 residues. V was clipped by 2 bases and J by 5 bases; unmatched bases: 7. CDR3: CASSFLQGAETEAFF. The CDR3 DNA reads TGCGCCAGCAGCTTTTTACAGGGGGCGGAAACTGAAGCTTTCTTT.

The rearrangement joins TRBV13 to TRBJ2-7, with 7 positions matching TRBD1. Germline assignment: CDR1 PRHDT and CDR2 FYEKMQ (reference sequence). The ends lost 5 bases at V and 2 bases at J; junction bases unmatched: 15. The CDR3 has 17 residues. The CDR3 nucleotides read TGTGCCAGCAGCCCTCGGGGAAGGACAGGTCCCCCCTACGAGCAGTACTTC. Translated: CASSPRGRTGPPYEQYF.

The chain links TRBV11-3 to TRBJ1-3; TRBD1 might be the D (5 bases). The V end was cut by 4 bases, the J end by 6 bases, with 10 bases between. CDR3 size: 13 residues. Germline assignment: CDR1 SGHNT and CDR2 YENEEA. DNA of the CDR3: TGTGCCAGCAGCTCGGGGCCGGAAAACACCATATATTTT. It specifies CASSSGPENTIYF.

The chain links TRBV6-6 to TRBJ1-1; D ambiguous. The CDR3 has 9 amino acids. Germline V CDR1 and CDR2: MNHNY, SVGAGI (reference sequence). V lost 7 bases, J lost 8 bases, and 5 bases lay in between. The DNA for the CDR3 is TGTGCCAGCACCACGGAAGCTTTCTTT. The encoded protein is CASTTEAFF.

This chain uses TRBV7-8 with TRBJ2-5; D remains ambiguous. The CDR3 consists of 12 residues. V was clipped by 3 bases and J by 1 base, with 3 bases between them. In germline, CDR1 is SGHVS, CDR2 FQNEAQ. CDR3 protein: CASSFPQETQYF. The CDR3 coding sequence is TGTGCCAGCAGCTTTCCCCAAGAGACCCAGTACTTC.

This sequence joins TRBV7-2 and TRBJ2-7, with TRBD1 matching over 12 bases. This CDR3 is built from 15 residues. CDR1 is SGHTA and CDR2 is FQGNSA in the germline V gene. Germline trimming cut 3 bases from V and 7 bases from J; bases unmatched to any gene: 7. In nucleotides, the CDR3 is TGTGCCAGCAGCTTCCCGGGACAGGGGGCGCGGGAGCAGTACTTC. The encoded protein is CASSFPGQGAREQYF.

V usage is TRBV19 and J usage is TRBJ2-7; D tentatively reads TRBD1 or TRBD2 (5 bases each). V was shortened by 4 bases and J by 7 bases, with 17 bases between the two germline ends. This CDR3 region has 14 residues. The germline gives CDR1 LNHDA, CDR2 SQIVND (reference sequence). CDR3 DNA sequence: TGTGCCAGTAGTACTGGGACCTTTCAAGGTGAGCAGTACTTC. It codes for CASSTGTFQGEQYF.

The chain joins TRBV7-2 to TRBJ1-2; D perhaps matches TRBD1 (5 bases). The CDR3 consists of 15 residues. CDR1 SGHTA and CDR2 FQGNSA come from the germline V gene. Between the trimmed V and J ends, which lost 6 bases and 5 bases, there was a span of 19 bases. The CDR3, as DNA: TGTGCCAGCAGACAGAGTACATGGCAGGGTTATGGCTACACCTTC. Encoded protein: CASRQSTWQGYGYTF.

J is TRBJ1-2 and V is TRBV6-5, with 8 bases identical to TRBD1. Per the germline V gene, CDR1 is MNHEY and CDR2 is SVGAGI. V shed 7 bases, J shed 0 bases, and the junction held 7 bases outside the gene matches. There are 15 residues in the CDR3. CDR3 sequence (DNA): TGTGCCAGCAAACCGGGACAGGCTGCTAACTATGGCTACACCTTC. Translated: CASKPGQAANYGYTF.

This chain uses TRBV4-1 with TRBJ2-1; 10 nucleotides align to TRBD2. Germline V gives CDR1 MGHRA, CDR2 YSYEKL. J was trimmed by 4 bases and V by 0 bases; bases with no gene match: 12. The length of the CDR3 is 19 residues. The CDR3 bases are TGCGCCAGCAGCCAAGATGGGCTAGCGGGGGCAAATAGGTACAATGAGCAGTTCTTC. Protein product: CASSQDGLAGANRYNEQFF.

This clone occurred a few times. The chain has TRBV18 and TRBJ1-3; no definite D call. The CDR3 is 13 residues long. The germline V gene has CDR1 KGHSH and CDR2 LQKENI. Trimming pared 2 bases from V and 4 bases from J, leaving 6 bases between. CDR3 loop: CASSPGPGNTIYF. The CDR3 nucleotides are TGTGCCAGCTCACCAGGGCCCGGAAACACCATATATTTT.

The chain couples TRBV27 to TRBJ1-1; D unclear. This CDR3 has 13 residues. Germline assignment: CDR1 MNHEY and CDR2 SMNVEV (reference sequence). The V gene lost 5 bases and the J gene lost 11 bases, with 18 bases spanning the gap. Written as DNA, the CDR3 is TGTGCCAGCAGTAACCAAGAAGGGAGTTGGGCTTTCTTT. Translated, it gives CASSNQEGSWAFF.

The CDR3 is CASSLLFGEAEAFF. The CDR3 region has the DNA TGTGCCAGCAGCTTGTTGTTTGGGGAGGCTGAAGCTTTCTTT. The chain recombines TRBV5-8 with TRBJ1-1; D gene ambiguous. CDR3 length: 14 residues. V was cut by 1 base and J by 6 bases, with 13 bases left in between. The germline V gene has CDR1 SGHTS and CDR2 YDEGEE.

This chain joins TRBV5-1 and TRBJ1-1, with TRBD1 matching 7 bases. CDR1 is SGHRS, CDR2 YFSETQ, per germline. V lost 4 bases and J lost 4; bases outside the gene matches: 4. The CDR3 has 13 amino acids. CDR3 sequence reads: CASSTGTATEAFF. CDR3 sequence (DNA): TGCGCCAGCAGCACAGGGACAGCCACTGAAGCTTTCTTT.

Comments on this clone: The junction does not match germline at one end; this may be a read error. The rearrangement uses TRBV5-1 and TRBJ2-7; 9 bases agree with TRBD1. The CDR3 spans 16 residues. Germline CDR1 reads SGHRS; CDR2 reads YFSETQ. CDR3 loop: CASSLGPGQGSSEQYF. The CDR3 region has the DNA TGCGCCAGCAGCTTGGGGCCGGGACAGGGATCCTCCGAGCAGTACTTC.

This clone was seen a few times. The chain couples TRBV7-9 to TRBJ1-5, with no clear D. Looked up from germline, CDR1 is SEHNR and CDR2 is FQNEAQ (reference sequence). Trimming left V 5 bases short and J 0 bases short, with 8 bases between. CDR3 length equals 14 residues. The CDR3 region has the DNA TGTGCCAGCAGCCTAAGAGATAGCAATCAGCCCCAGCATTTT. It codes for CASSLRDSNQPQHF. Looking up the rest from reference TRBV7-9 and TRBJ1-5 gives the full variable domain: DTGVSQNPRHKITKRGQNVTFRCDPISEHNRLYWYRQTLGQGPEFLTYFQNEAQLEKSRLLSDRFSAERPKGSFSTLEIQRTEQGDSAMYLCASSLRDSNQPQHFGDGTRLSIL.

This chain connects TRBV7-2 to TRBJ1-1; perhaps TRBD1 as D (5 bases). This CDR3 is 16 amino acids long. Germline V gives CDR1 SGHTA, CDR2 FQGNSA. Trimming cost V 8 bases and J 1 base, with 20 bases left between them. The CDR3 loop is CASLNLPGRGNTEAFF. For the CDR3, the DNA is TGTGCCAGCTTAAACTTACCGGGACGGGGGAACACTGAAGCTTTCTTT.